This TCR beta chain was sequenced for a study of T cell repertoires in cytomegalovirus infection. About this clonotype: Its antigen is unidentified.

TCRdb reprocessed the reads with MiXCR, giving one entry per CDR3 protein. The data hold some 270,000 distinct CDR3 sequences, with approximately 22% observed a single time. Study-wide results and limits: HLA-C-restricted, CMV-specific TCR beta clonotypes were dominant ex vivo.

Germline CDR1 SGHTA, CDR2 FQGNSA. Trimming cost V 1 base and J 7 bases, with 13 bases left between them. The CDR3 runs to 14 residues. This sample comprised cultured PBMCs, obtained from culture after CMV antigen stimulation. The TCR was taken from a human donor in good health (CMV status not recorded). Some clones in this sample may be carry-over from other donors' samples. The rearrangement joins TRBV7-2 to TRBJ2-5; tentatively, D is TRBD1 or TRBD2 (7 bases each). CDR3 sequence reads: CASSLEQGGWTQYF. Written as DNA, the CDR3 is TGTGCCAGCAGCTTAGAGCAGGGGGGGTGGACCCAGTACTTC.